This paragraph reports one TCR beta chain. V lost 5 bases to trimming and J lost 4 bases; unmatched junction nucleotides: 18. This CDR3 has 20 amino acids. In germline, CDR1 is LNHDA, CDR2 SQIVND (reference sequence). The assay was immunoSEQ multiplex PCR, and TCRdb's table has in-frame clones only and misses some. The repertoire holds 250,000 to 350,000 clones, with about 93% as singletons. These data come from a study of blood T cell repertoires in COVID-19. This TCR was recovered from a woman in her 30s who had recovered from COVID-19. Sequencing was done on a sample of PBMCs or T cells enriched from blood (not recorded which). The chain recombines TRBV19 with TRBJ2-3; 13 bases line up with TRBD2. The CDR3 region has the DNA TGTGCCAGTAGTTTTCGGACTAGCGGGAGTGGGGCGCAAGGGGCAGATACGCAGTATTTT. This encodes CASSFRTSGSGAQGADTQYF.